Below, 18 T cell receptor beta chains from the same sample are listed, as sequenced in a study of Ad26.COV2.S vaccination and SARS-CoV-2 variants. Noted treatment: roughly 19 received Ad26.COV2.S at low or high dose, single or two shots; about 5 received placebo; per-sample allocation not given. Sampling was done on day 63 after the first vaccine or placebo injection. The assay was immunoSEQ multiplex PCR, and TCRdb's table has in-frame clones only and misses some. This sample has about 320,000 clones, with 70% to 90% found just once. Sequenced here: peripheral blood, sampled in a trial of Ad26.COV2.S vaccine versus placebo. Receptors originate from a person between 18 and 65 years old who received the Ad26.COV2.S COVID-19 vaccine or a placebo.

The V call is TRBV5-1, the J call TRBJ2-1, with 9 positions matching TRBD2. In germline, CDR1 is SGHRS, CDR2 YFSETQ. The trim removed 4 bases at V and 3 bases at J, leaving 11 bases unmatched. The CDR3 covers 17 residues. The CDR3 protein is CASSALPASGDYNEQFF. The CDR3 region has the DNA TGCGCCAGCAGCGCCCTCCCGGCTAGCGGGGACTACAATGAGCAGTTCTTC.

V usage is TRBV5-1 and J usage is TRBJ2-7; maybe TRBD1 (7 bases). The CDR3 is made up of 14 amino acids. V was shortened by 2 bases and J by 5 bases, with 14 bases between the two germline ends. The germline V gene has CDR1 SGHRS and CDR2 YFSETQ. CDR3 residues: CASSFGGQYNEQYF. The DNA for the CDR3 is TGCGCCAGCAGCTTCGGGGGACAGTACAACGAGCAGTACTTC.

This sequence joins TRBV7-8 and TRBJ1-2; D gene ambiguous. Per germline, CDR1 SGHVS and CDR2 FQNEAQ. Trimming took off 9 bases at V and 3 bases at J, with 11 bases between the two ends. CDR3 length: 12 residues. The CDR3, as DNA: TGTGCCAGTTCGGACGGTTACTATGGCTACACCTTC. Encoded protein: CASSDGYYGYTF. Looking up the rest from reference TRBV7-8 and TRBJ1-2 gives the full variable domain: GAGVSQSPRYKVAKRGQDVALRCDPISGHVSLFWYQQALGQGPEFLTYFQNEAQLDKSGLPSDRFFAERPEGSVSTLKIQRTQQEDSAVYLCASSDGYYGYTFGSGTRLTVV.

The chain carries TRBV15 and TRBJ2-5; 10 positions match TRBD2. The CDR3 runs 14 residues. Trimming removed 8 bases from V and 2 bases from J; junction bases left unmatched: 5. Germline V CDR1 and CDR2: LNHNV, YYDKDF (reference sequence). The CDR3 protein is CATSIAGGQETQYF. CDR3 nucleotides: TGTGCCACCTCGATAGCGGGGGGTCAAGAGACCCAGTACTTC.

This chain links TRBV5-5 with TRBJ1-2; 9 positions agree with TRBD1. Germline V CDR1 and CDR2: SGHKS, YYEKEE (reference sequence). J gave up 7 bases and V 1 base, and 2 bases lay outside the gene matches. The CDR3 is made up of 13 amino acids. The CDR3 region is CASSLTGGSGYTF. The CDR3 coding sequence is TGTGCCAGCAGCTTGACAGGGGGCTCTGGCTACACCTTC.

This chain links TRBV6-5 with TRBJ1-2; possible D gene TRBD1, 5 bases. The CDR3 length is 14 residues. The germline V gene encodes CDR1 MNHEY and CDR2 SVGAGI. V lost 3 bases and J 2 bases, leaving 10 bases between the germline ends. The CDR3 protein is CASSYRGPNYGYTF. The CDR3, as DNA: TGTGCCAGCAGTTATAGGGGACCAAACTATGGCTACACCTTC.

The chain links TRBV6-6 to TRBJ2-7; 9 bases line up with TRBD1. Germline V lookup: CDR1 MNHNY, CDR2 SVGAGI (reference sequence). The J segment lost 3 bases and the V segment lost 6 bases, leaving 15 bases of the junction unmatched. The CDR3 extends over 17 amino acids. The CDR3 reads CASSRPSGQGILYEQYF. CDR3 in DNA: TGTGCCAGCAGCCGACCTTCGGGACAGGGTATCCTCTACGAGCAGTACTTC.

The V call is TRBV15, the J call TRBJ2-7; the D is unclear. Germline V lookup: CDR1 LNHNV, CDR2 YYDKDF (reference sequence). V was shortened by 6 bases and J by 1 base, with 13 bases between the two germline ends. This CDR3 region has 14 residues. CDR3 loop: CATRQLLTSYEQYF. In DNA, the CDR3 is TGTGCCACCAGACAGCTCCTCACTTCCTACGAGCAGTACTTC.

The chain couples TRBV3-1 (or the pseudogene TRBV3-2) to TRBJ2-5; 10 nucleotides match TRBD2. The germline CDR1 and CDR2 sequences are LGHDT and YNNKEL (reference sequence). J lost 5 bases, V lost 2 bases, and 5 bases had no gene match. The length of the CDR3 is 15 residues. CDR3 sequence: CASSQPAGGSETQYF. The CDR3 bases are TGTGCCAGCAGCCAACCAGCGGGGGGGTCGGAGACCCAGTACTTC.

The chain links TRBV30 to TRBJ1-5; D unclear. Trimming took 1 base from V and 2 from J, leaving 6 bases between them. This CDR3 contains 13 residues. Germline V CDR1 and CDR2: GTSNPN, SVGIG (reference sequence). CDR3 residues: CAWSDSGNQPQHF. CDR3 DNA: TGTGCCTGGAGTGACAGCGGCAATCAGCCCCAGCATTTT.

V usage is TRBV10-3 and J usage is TRBJ1-1; D unclear. The CDR3 runs to 13 residues. Germline CDR1 is ENHRY and CDR2 is SYGVKD. V was shortened by 4 bases and J by 3 bases, with 9 bases between the two germline ends. CDR3 sequence reads: CAISGNRDTEAFF. In nucleotides, the CDR3 is TGTGCCATCAGTGGAAACCGGGACACTGAAGCTTTCTTT.

The chain carries TRBV27 and TRBJ1-6, with D hard to call. This CDR3 has 16 residues. V shed 3 bases and J shed 0 bases, with 9 bases lying between them. Germline CDR1 reads MNHEY; CDR2 reads SMNVEV (reference sequence). CDR3 protein: CASSFGRASYNSPLHF. CDR3 DNA sequence: TGTGCCAGCAGTTTCGGTCGCGCCTCCTATAATTCACCCCTCCACTTT.

The gene calls are TRBV7-9 and TRBJ1-2, with D unresolved. The CDR3 is 14 amino acids. V was shortened by 5 bases and J by 3 bases, with 13 bases between the two germline ends. Per the germline V gene, CDR1 is SEHNR and CDR2 is FQNEAQ (reference sequence). The CDR3 nucleotides are TGTGCCAGCAGCCTCCGGGCAGTCGACTATGGCTACACCTTC. Its protein is CASSLRAVDYGYTF.

The rearrangement joins TRBV19 to TRBJ1-5, with D perhaps TRBD1 (5 bases). From germline, CDR1 is LNHDA and CDR2 SQIVND (reference sequence). The CDR3 spans 13 residues. The V end lost 7 bases, the J end lost 6 bases, and 13 bases lay between the germline ends. CDR3 residues: CASTQERGQPQHF. For the CDR3, the DNA is TGTGCCAGTACACAGGAGAGGGGTCAGCCCCAGCATTTT.

The chain employs TRBV7-2 and TRBJ2-5, with 10 bases identical to TRBD2. CDR1 and CDR2 from the germline V gene are SGHTA and FQGNSA. V lost 5 bases to trimming and J lost 5 bases; unmatched junction nucleotides: 8. The CDR3 contains 15 residues. The CDR3 spells CASSPERGGRETQYF. For the CDR3, the DNA is TGTGCCAGCAGCCCTGAGCGGGGGGGCCGCGAGACCCAGTACTTC.

The chain has TRBV18 and TRBJ1-1; 7 bases agree with TRBD1. The CDR3 consists of 14 residues. The J segment lost 3 bases and the V segment lost 6 bases, leaving 7 bases of the junction unmatched. Per germline, CDR1 KGHSH and CDR2 LQKENI. This CDR3 is CASSPGGGDTEAFF. The CDR3, as DNA: TGTGCCAGCTCGCCAGGGGGAGGGGACACTGAAGCTTTCTTT.

The chain uses TRBV5-4 and TRBJ2-7, with D possibly matching TRBD1 (6 bases). Trimming shortened V by 2 bases and J by 1 base, and 16 bases separated the two germline ends. Germline V gene data show CDR1 as SGHNT and CDR2 as YYREEE (reference sequence). The CDR3 covers 16 residues. CDR3 sequence: CASSFGQRLGSYEQYF. CDR3 in DNA: TGTGCCAGCAGCTTTGGACAGCGCCTGGGTTCCTACGAGCAGTACTTC.

The chain couples TRBV6-2 or TRBV6-3 to TRBJ2-6, with TRBD1 identical over 7 bases. The germline CDR1 and CDR2 sequences are MNHEY and SVGEGT. The trim removed 5 bases at V and 0 bases at J, leaving 4 bases unmatched. This CDR3 has 16 amino acids. The CDR3 loop is CASSLRGNSGANVLTF. The CDR3 DNA is TGTGCCAGCAGTCTCAGGGGGAACTCTGGGGCCAACGTCCTGACTTTC.